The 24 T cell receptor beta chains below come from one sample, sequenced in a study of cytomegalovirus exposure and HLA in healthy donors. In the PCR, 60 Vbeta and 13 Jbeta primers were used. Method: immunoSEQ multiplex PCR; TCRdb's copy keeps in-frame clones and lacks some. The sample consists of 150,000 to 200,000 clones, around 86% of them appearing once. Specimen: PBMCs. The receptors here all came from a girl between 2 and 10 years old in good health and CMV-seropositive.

CDR3 residues: CASTSARGRNTIYF. CDR3 bases: TGTGCCAGCACTTCAGCTAGGGGGCGAAACACCATATATTTT. The chain couples TRBV6-6 to TRBJ1-3; the match to TRBD1 covers 7 bases. Germline loops: CDR1 MNHNY, CDR2 SVGAGI (reference sequence). The V gene end was trimmed by 7 bases and the J gene end by 5 bases; junction bases not matched to a gene: 8. The length of the CDR3 is 14 residues.

CDR3 sequence reads: CASSPLPRDTQYF. The CDR3 DNA reads as TGTGCCAGCAGCCCCTTACCTAGAGATACGCAGTATTTT. The chain uses TRBV6-5 and TRBJ2-3; D unresolved. The germline V gene has CDR1 MNHEY and CDR2 SVGAGI. Trimming shortened V by 6 bases and J by 5 bases, and 12 bases separated the two germline ends. There are 13 residues in the CDR3.

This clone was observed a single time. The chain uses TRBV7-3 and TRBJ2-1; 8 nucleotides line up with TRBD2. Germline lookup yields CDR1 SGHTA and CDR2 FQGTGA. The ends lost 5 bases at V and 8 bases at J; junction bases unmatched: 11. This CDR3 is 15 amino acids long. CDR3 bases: TGTGCCAGCAGCCTCAGAAGCGGGAGTATTTATGAGCAGTTCTTC. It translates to CASSLRSGSIYEQFF.

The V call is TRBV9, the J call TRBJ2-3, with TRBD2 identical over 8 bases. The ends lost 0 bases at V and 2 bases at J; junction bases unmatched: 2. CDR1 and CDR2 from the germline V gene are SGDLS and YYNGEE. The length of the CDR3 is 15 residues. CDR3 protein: CASSVAGGNTDTQYF. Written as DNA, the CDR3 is TGTGCCAGCAGCGTAGCGGGAGGGAACACAGATACGCAGTATTTT.

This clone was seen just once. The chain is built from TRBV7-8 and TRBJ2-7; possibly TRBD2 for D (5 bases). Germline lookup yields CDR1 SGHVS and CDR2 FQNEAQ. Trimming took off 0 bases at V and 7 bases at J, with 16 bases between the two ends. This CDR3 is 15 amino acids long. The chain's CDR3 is CASSLAAGLSREQYF. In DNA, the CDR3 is TGTGCCAGCAGCTTAGCGGCCGGACTTTCGCGGGAGCAGTACTTC. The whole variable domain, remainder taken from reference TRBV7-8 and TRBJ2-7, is GAGVSQSPRYKVAKRGQDVALRCDPISGHVSLFWYQQALGQGPEFLTYFQNEAQLDKSGLPSDRFFAERPEGSVSTLKIQRTQQEDSAVYLCASSLAAGLSREQYFGPGTRLTVT.

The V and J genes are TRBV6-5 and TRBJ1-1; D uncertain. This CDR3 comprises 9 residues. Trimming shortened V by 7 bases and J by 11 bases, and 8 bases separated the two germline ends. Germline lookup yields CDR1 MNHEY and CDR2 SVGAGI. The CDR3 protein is CASINKAFF. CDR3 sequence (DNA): TGTGCCAGCATCAACAAGGCTTTCTTT.

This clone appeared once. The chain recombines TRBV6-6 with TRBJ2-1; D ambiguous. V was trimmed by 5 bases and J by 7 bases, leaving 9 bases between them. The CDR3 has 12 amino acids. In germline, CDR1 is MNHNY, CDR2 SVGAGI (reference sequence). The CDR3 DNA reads TGTGCCAGCAGTGATCCGGGTAATGAGCAGTTCTTC. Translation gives CASSDPGNEQFF.

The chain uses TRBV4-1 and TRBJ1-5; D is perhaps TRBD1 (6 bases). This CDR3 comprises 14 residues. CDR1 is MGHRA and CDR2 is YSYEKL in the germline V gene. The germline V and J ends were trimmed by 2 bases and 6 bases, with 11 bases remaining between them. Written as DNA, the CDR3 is TGCGCCAGCAGCCAACTAGGGGGAAGTCAGCCCCAGCATTTT. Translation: CASSQLGGSQPQHF.

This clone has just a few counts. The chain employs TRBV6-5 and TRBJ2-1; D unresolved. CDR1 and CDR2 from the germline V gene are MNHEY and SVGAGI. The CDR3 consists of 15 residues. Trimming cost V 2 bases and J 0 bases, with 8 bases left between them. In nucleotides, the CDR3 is TGTGCCAGCAGTTACACGGAGAGCTCCTACAATGAGCAGTTCTTC. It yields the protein CASSYTESSYNEQFF.

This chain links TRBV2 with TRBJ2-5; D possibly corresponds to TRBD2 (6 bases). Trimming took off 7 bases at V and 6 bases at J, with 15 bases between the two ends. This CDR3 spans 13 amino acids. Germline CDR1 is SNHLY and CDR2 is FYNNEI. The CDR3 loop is CASTGTGQQTQYF. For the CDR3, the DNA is TGTGCCAGCACCGGGACTGGCCAGCAGACCCAGTACTTC.

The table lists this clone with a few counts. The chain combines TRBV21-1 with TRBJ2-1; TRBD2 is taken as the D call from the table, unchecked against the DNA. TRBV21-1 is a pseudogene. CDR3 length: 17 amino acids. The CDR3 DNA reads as TGTGCCAGCATCGAAAGGCCCACCGGGAGCTCCTACAATGAGCAGTTCTTC. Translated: CASIERPTGSSYNEQFF.

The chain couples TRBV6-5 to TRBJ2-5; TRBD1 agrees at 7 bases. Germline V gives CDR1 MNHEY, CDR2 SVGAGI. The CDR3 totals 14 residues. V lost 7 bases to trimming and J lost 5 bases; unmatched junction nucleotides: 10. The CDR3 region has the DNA TGTGCCAGCATCATAGACAGGGCAGGCGAGACCCAGTACTTC. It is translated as CASIIDRAGETQYF.

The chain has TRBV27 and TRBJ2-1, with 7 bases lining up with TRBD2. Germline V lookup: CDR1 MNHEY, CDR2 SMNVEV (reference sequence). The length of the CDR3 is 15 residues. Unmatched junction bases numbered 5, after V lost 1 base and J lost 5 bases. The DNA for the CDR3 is TGTGCCAGCAGTTTATTCGCGGGAGCCCACAATGAGCAGTTCTTC. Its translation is CASSLFAGAHNEQFF.

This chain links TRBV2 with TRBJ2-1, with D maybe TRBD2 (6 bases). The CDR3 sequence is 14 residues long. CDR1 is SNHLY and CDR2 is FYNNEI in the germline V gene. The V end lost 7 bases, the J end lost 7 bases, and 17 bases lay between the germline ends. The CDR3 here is CASNELSGGNEQFF. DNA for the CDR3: TGTGCCAGCAACGAACTTAGCGGAGGAAATGAGCAGTTCTTC.

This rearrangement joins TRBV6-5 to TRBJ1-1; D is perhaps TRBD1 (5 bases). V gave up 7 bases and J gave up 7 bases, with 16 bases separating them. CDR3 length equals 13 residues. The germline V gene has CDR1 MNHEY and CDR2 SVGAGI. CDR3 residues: CASTVGEGHEAFF. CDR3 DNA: TGTGCCAGCACCGTCGGGGAGGGGCATGAAGCTTTCTTT.

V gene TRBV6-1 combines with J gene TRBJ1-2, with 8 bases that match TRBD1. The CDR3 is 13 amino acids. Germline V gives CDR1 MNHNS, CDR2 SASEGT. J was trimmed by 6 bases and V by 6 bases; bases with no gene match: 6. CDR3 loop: CASSGQTGDGYTF. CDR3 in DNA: TGTGCCAGCAGCGGCCAGACAGGGGATGGCTACACCTTC.

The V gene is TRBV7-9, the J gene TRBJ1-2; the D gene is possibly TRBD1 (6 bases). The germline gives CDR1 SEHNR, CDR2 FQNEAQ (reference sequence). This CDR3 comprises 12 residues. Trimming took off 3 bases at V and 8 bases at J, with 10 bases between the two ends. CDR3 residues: CASSFHREGYTF. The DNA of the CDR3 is TGTGCCAGCAGCTTCCACAGGGAGGGCTACACCTTC.

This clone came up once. The CDR3 DNA is TGTGCCAGCAGCAATGTCGTCCACATCACTGAAGCTTTCTTT. Its translation is CASSNVVHITEAFF. The V call is TRBV21-1, the J call TRBJ1-1; the table calls TRBD1, which could not be checked here. TRBV21-1 corresponds to a pseudogene. CDR3 length: 14 amino acids.

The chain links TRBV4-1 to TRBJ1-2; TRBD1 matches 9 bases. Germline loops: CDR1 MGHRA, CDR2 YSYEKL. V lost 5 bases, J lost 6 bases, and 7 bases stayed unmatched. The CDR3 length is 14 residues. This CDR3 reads CASSNRGRLDGYTF. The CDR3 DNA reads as TGCGCCAGCAGCAACAGGGGGCGCTTAGATGGCTACACCTTC.

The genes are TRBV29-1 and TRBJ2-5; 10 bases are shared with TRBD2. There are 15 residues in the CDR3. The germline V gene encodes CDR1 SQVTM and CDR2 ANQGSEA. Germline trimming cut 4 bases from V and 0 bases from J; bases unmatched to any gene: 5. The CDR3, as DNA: TGCAGCGTTGGGCTTCTAGCGGGAGACCAAGAGACCCAGTACTTC. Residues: CSVGLLAGDQETQYF.

CDR3 protein: CASRLAGSYGTQYF. The CDR3 DNA is TGTGCCAGCAGACTAGCGGGAAGTTATGGTACGCAGTATTTT. The rearrangement links TRBV18 to TRBJ2-3, with 11 positions matching TRBD2. Per the germline V gene, CDR1 is KGHSH and CDR2 is LQKENI. The CDR3 loop spans 14 amino acids. With V trimmed by 8 bases and J by 8 bases, 9 bases remained unmatched.

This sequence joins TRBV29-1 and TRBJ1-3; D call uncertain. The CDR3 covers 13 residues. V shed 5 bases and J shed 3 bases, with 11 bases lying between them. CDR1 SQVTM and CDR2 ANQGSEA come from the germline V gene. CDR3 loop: CSVSLEFGNTIYF. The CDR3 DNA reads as TGCAGCGTTTCATTGGAGTTTGGAAACACCATATATTTT.

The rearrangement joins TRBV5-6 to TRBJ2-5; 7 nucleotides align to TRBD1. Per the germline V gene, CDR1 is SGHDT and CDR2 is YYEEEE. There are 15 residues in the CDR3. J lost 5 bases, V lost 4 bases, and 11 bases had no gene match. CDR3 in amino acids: CASSRPGTADETQYF. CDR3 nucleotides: TGTGCCAGCAGCCGTCCCGGGACAGCGGACGAGACCCAGTACTTC.

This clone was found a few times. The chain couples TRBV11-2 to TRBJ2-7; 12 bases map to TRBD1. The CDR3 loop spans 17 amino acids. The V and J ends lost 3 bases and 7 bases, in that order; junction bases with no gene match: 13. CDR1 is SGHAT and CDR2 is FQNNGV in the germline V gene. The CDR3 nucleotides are TGTGCCAGCAGCTTTAGGGAAGCGGGACAGGGGGCGTGGGAGCAGTACTTC. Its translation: CASSFREAGQGAWEQYF.